This section outlines one T cell receptor beta chain sequence together with its context. Its antigen is unidentified. The data originate from a study of T cell responses to AZD1222 COVID-19 vaccine. The study, taken as a whole, reports: Every sample of the repertoires postdated the peak T cell response.

The germline V gene encodes CDR1 SNHLY and CDR2 FYNNEI. Trimming at V came to 6 bases and at J to 5 bases, leaving 6 bases not matched to a gene. This CDR3 spans 16 amino acids. Here immunoSEQ multiplex PCR was the method, and the copy in TCRdb shows in-frame clones only, minus some. The profile shows over 120,000 clones, 80% to 95% of them singletons. V is TRBV2 and J is TRBJ2-1; TRBD2 agrees at 14 bases. This receptor was identified in an adult who received the AZD1222 COVID-19 vaccine. The material was peripheral blood, obtained 28 days after the second AZD1222 dose. CDR3 region: CASRRLAGGPDNEQFF. The CDR3 nucleotides are TGTGCCAGCAGGAGACTAGCGGGAGGGCCGGACAATGAGCAGTTCTTC.